The clone carrying this T cell receptor (beta chain) has more than one count but fewer than ten. The antigen remains unidentified. The germline gives CDR1 MNHNS, CDR2 SASEGT. Trimming stripped 1 base from V and 3 bases from J, with 6 bases between. CDR3 length: 13 residues. These data come from a study of cytomegalovirus exposure and HLA in healthy donors. Study context: Both the approximately 120 validation repertoires and the approximately 700 first-cohort repertoires used the same platform, as reported by a later analysis. Study-wide points: There were some public TCRs occurring in many donors, but most TCR sequences were rare. A list of about 180 TCR beta chains associated with cytomegalovirus was given. Published work reported that the classifier diagnosed cytomegalovirus status with high specificity and sensitivity.

The data were produced by immunoSEQ multiplex PCR, yet TCRdb's version contains in-frame clones alone and is incomplete. This table holds 150,000 or so clones, 80% to 90% found once. The V gene is TRBV6-1, the J gene TRBJ1-2; possible D gene TRBD1, 5 bases. This clonotype was obtained from a woman in her twenties or thirties in good health and CMV-seronegative. Sample: PBMCs. The CDR3 protein is CASSEGTHYGYTF. The DNA for the CDR3 is TGTGCCAGCAGTGAAGGGACACACTATGGCTACACCTTC.